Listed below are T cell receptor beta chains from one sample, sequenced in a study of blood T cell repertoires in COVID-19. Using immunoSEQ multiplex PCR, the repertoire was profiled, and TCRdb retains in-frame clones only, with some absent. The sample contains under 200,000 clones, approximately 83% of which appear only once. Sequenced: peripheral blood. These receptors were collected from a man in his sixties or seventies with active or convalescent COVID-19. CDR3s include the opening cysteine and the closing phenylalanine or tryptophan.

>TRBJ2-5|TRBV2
CASSVAGGNRAQYF
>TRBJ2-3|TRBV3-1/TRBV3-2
CASSRTSGSSTDTQYF
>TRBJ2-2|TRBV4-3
CASSQPGTSGVNTGELFF
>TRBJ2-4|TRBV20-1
CSASRGAGGAKNIQYF
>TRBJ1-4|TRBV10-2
CASSATGGDEKLFF
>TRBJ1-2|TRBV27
CASSLRENYGYTF
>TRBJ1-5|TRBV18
CASSPRVEAPQHF
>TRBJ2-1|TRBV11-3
CASSLNAGLAGWNSYNEQFF
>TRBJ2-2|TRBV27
CASTLRQSATGELFF
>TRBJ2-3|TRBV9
CASSVIGDTDTQYF
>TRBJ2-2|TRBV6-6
CASSTPDTGELFF
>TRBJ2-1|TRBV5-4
CASSLADRVNGEQFF
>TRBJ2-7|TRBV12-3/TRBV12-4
CATGQGSYEQYF
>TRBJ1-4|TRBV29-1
CSVPTQDRTTNEKLFF
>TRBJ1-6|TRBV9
CASSVDTAPSSPLHF
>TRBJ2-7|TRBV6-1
CASSERDRGRQYF
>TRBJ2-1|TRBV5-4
CASSFDSEGQTQFF
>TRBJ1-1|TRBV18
CASSRQGWQGNMNTEAFF
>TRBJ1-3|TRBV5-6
CASSFESLSGNTIYF
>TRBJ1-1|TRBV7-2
CASSLDRGITEAFF
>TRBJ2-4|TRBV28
CASSLGGTAKNIQYF
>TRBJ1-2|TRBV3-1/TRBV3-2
CASSTQGLDYGYTF
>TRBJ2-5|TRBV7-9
CASSRPGGKETQYF
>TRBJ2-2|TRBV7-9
CASSFGSVRGKTNTGELFF
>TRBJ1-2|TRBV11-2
CASSLDHRSYGYTF
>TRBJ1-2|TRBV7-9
CASSLGDIRNYGYTF
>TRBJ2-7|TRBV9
CASSQSLGSGIYEQYF
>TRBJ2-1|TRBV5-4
CASSSLGGLAQNYNEQFF
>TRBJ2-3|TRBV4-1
CASSHHGRAGVDTQYF
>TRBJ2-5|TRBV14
CASSRGGRETQYF
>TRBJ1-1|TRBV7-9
CASSEQGLAFF
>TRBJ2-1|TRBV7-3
CASSFGGTTTNEQFF
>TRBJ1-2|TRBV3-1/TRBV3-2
CASSRRQASYGYTF
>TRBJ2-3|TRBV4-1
CASSQSGLAGSTDTQYF
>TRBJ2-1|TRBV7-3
CASSPSGEGEQFF
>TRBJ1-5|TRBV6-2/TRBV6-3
CASSLGQGNQPQHF
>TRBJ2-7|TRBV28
CASSTSGTPYYEQYF
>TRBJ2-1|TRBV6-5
CASSSSRDSPYNEQFF
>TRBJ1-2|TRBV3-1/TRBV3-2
CASSQVTANYGYTF
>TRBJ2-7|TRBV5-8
CASHRDNSYEQYF
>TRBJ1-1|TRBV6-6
CASSYVAGGTEAFF
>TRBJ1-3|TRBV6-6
CASIKGVGYSGNTIYF
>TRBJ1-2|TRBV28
CASSSKTGRGLGYTF
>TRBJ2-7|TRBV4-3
CASSQRTGGYYEQYF
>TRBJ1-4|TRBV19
CASRANLGNLGGFNEKLFF
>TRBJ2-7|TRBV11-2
CASSLGLSGSYEQYF
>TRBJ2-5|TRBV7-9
CASSFGTGRGEETQYF
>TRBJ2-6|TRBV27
CASSSRTLGASGANVLTF
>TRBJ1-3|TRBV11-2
CASSLYTAGNTIYF
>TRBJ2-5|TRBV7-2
CASSLRVLREGSETQYF
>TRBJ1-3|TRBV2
CASARSGNTIYF
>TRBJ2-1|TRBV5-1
CASTILGNPNEQFF
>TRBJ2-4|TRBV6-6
CASNDGGGGNIQYF
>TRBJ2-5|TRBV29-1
CSVPGLVGRETQYF
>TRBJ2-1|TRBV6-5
CASRHRDTDNEQFF
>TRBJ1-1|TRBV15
CATSRAGGVGAFF
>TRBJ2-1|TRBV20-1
CSAAGHNEQFF
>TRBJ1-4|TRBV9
CATTIPGGKEKLFF
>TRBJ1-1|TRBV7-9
CASSGVRGVNTEAFF